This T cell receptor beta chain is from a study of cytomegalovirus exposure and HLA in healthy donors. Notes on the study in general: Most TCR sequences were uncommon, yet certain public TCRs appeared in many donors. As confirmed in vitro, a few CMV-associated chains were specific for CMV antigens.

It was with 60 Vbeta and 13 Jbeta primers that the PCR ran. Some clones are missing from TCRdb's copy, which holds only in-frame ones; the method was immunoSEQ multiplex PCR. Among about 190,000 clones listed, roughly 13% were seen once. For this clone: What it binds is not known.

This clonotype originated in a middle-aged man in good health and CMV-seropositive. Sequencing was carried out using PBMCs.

The CDR3 DNA is TGTGCCATCAGTGAAGCGAGGCTGAACAATGAGCAGTTCTTC. It translates to CAISEARLNNEQFF. The chain combines TRBV10-3 with TRBJ2-1; D gene ambiguous. CDR3 length: 14 amino acids. Germline lookup yields CDR1 ENHRY and CDR2 SYGVKD. V lost 3 bases to trimming and J lost 5 bases, with 11 bases between them.